This T cell receptor beta chain was sequenced for a study of T cell responses to AZD1222 COVID-19 vaccine (dated by TCRdb to the early 2020s). At the level of the whole study: AZD1222 recipients given second doses at about 4 weeks or at about 12 weeks were pooled, since spike-specific TCR depth and breadth were not found to differ between the two schedules. A total of 230 to 250 trial participants underwent TCR sequencing, of whom some 200 had received two doses of AZD1222 and approximately 26 had received two doses of the MenACWY control vaccine. Trial participants were enrolled into age subgroups of 18-55, 56-69 and 70-plus years, which contained roughly 150, 30 and 60 TCR-sequenced participants, respectively.

Worth noting for this clone: Its specific antigen is unknown. Base qualities are missing; no much larger clone stands one base away.

This specimen's time point label, interpreted: baseline before first vaccination. The vaccinee samples were drawn from two UK trials, COV001 and COV002, one of which was a single-blind randomized controlled phase 2/3 trial testing AZD1222 (ChAdOx1 nCoV-19) in healthy adults. For TCRbeta chain sequencing, PBMC samples from trial participants were taken at day 0 and at day 28 after the second dose. V drops 7 bases and J drops 2 bases, leaving 23 bases in between. The germline V gene gives CDR1 as SQVTM and CDR2 as ANQGSEA. Its CDR3 holds 16 amino acids, cysteine through phenylalanine. Just the 48-base CDR3 DNA is kept, in frame starting at base 1. The CDR3 regions of human TCRbeta chains were subjected to immunosequencing. As for how the authors treated the data: TCRs in the repertoires were matched against a reference library of SARS-CoV-2-specific TCRs that had been generated with the MIRA antigen-specificity platform. Breadth was defined as the fraction of unique TCRs that were SARS-CoV-2-associated. Depth was defined as the fraction of total T cells that were SARS-CoV-2-associated. Using the MIRA data, each spike-specific TCR was assigned both to the spike region to which the TCR was reactive and to a CD4 or CD8 class. Log10-transformed breadth and depth values were compared by one-way ANOVA with Sidak's multiple comparisons tests. Sourced from immuneACCESS, this table was stored by TCRdb with only in-frame sequences that have V and J called. A share of the clones is absent; for the studies checked, an unresolved V gene accounts for under half, and the remainder has no known explanation. That table supplies the V and J calls and clone size; D and trimming were determined from the DNA. The sample contains more than 150,000 clones, approximately 90% of them found a single time. The ten biggest clones cover around 6.4% of the sample.

The full study reports these points: Nearly half of unique spike-specific TCRs reportedly recognized epitopes outside regions mutated in the B.1.351 and B.1.1.7 variants. Participants were mostly white British, with more females than males. The authors suggested clonal diversity may have been underestimated. Because no day 14 peak-response samples were available, the repertoires could be characterized only after the peak T cell response. In the small 56-69-year group, the increase in depth fell short of significance, most likely because of low power. Only five or six AZD1222 recipients were SARS-CoV-2 seropositive at baseline, limiting conclusions about previously exposed vaccinees. The whole spike protein was spanned by vaccine-associated CD4 TCRs, and dominant responses were seen in regions 160-218 and 743-854. Spike-specific TCR breadth and depth rose significantly after two AZD1222 doses compared with day 0 and with MenACWY recipients.

The sequencing here drew on peripheral blood, taken on day 0 of AZD1222 vaccination. The chain links TRBV29-1 with TRBJ1-2, and perhaps TRBD1 as D gene, on 5 matching bases. This sequence originates from an adult in good health. The CDR3 is CSDGMGGVRGNYGYTF. Read as DNA, the sequence is TGCAGCGATGGGATGGGGGGGGTCCGTGGGAACTATGGCTACACCTTC.